What follows are 12 T cell receptor beta chains derived from one specimen sequenced in a study of blood T cell repertoires in COVID-19. Clones were sequenced by immunoSEQ multiplex PCR, and TCRdb holds only the in-frame ones, with some missing. Of roughly 500,000 clones in the sample, 70% to 90% were seen once. Sequenced input: peripheral blood. These receptors were taken from a human donor in a cohort sampled during active COVID-19.

This clone has only a few counts. The V and J genes are TRBV25-1 and TRBJ1-5, with D perhaps TRBD1 (6 bases). Trimming removed 3 bases from V and 2 bases from J, with 14 bases in between. The CDR3 covers 16 residues. Germline V gene data show CDR1 as MGHDK and CDR2 as SYGVNS. CDR3 nucleotide sequence: TGTGCCAGCAGTGAGTCGGGGGCGGGAGGCAATCAGCCCCAGCATTTT. Residues: CASSESGAGGNQPQHF.

The rearrangement joins TRBV7-3 to TRBJ2-3; 8 bases align to TRBD2. Germline V gene sequence: CDR1 SGHTA, CDR2 FQGTGA. The CDR3 sequence is 15 residues long. V trimming: 2 bases; J trimming: 6 bases; junction bases outside the gene matches: 7. In nucleotides, the CDR3 is TGTGCCAGCAGCTTAGGTTTAGCGGGGTCGGATACGCAGTATTTT. This gives the protein CASSLGLAGSDTQYF.

The chain carries TRBV6-6 and TRBJ1-3, with D maybe TRBD1 (6 bases). Trimming cost V 7 bases and J 0 bases, with 16 bases left between them. The CDR3 contains 16 residues. CDR1 and CDR2 (germline): MNHNY, SVGAGI (reference sequence). The CDR3 protein is CASTLQGSGSGNTIYF. Here the CDR3 DNA reads TGTGCCAGCACGTTACAGGGATCTGGCTCTGGAAACACCATATATTTT.

The chain is built from TRBV9 and TRBJ2-3; 7 bases fit TRBD1. Germline V gives CDR1 SGDLS, CDR2 YYNGEE. The CDR3 runs to 16 residues. Unmatched junction bases numbered 7, after V lost 1 base and J lost 2 bases. CDR3 in amino acids: CASSVRTGDPTDTQYF. For the CDR3, the DNA is TGTGCCAGCAGCGTACGAACAGGGGACCCCACAGATACGCAGTATTTT. The whole variable domain, remainder taken from reference TRBV9 and TRBJ2-3, is DSGVTQTPKHLITATGQRVTLRCSPRSGDLSVYWYQQSLDQGLQFLIQYYNGEERAKGNILERFSAQQFPDLHSELNLSSLELGDSALYFCASSVRTGDPTDTQYFGPGTRLTVL.

This chain uses TRBV11-2 with TRBJ2-7; 7 nucleotides align to TRBD2. The CDR3 length is 12 residues. Germline V gene data show CDR1 as SGHAT and CDR2 as FQNNGV. Losses at the gene ends were 5 bases for V and 3 bases for J; bases not matched to a gene: 1. CDR3 nucleotide sequence: TGTGCCAGCAGCCCGGGGGGCTACGAGCAGTACTTC. Translation: CASSPGGYEQYF.

The V and J genes are TRBV3-1 (or the pseudogene TRBV3-2) and TRBJ2-5; D remains ambiguous. The V end was cut by 1 base, the J end by 5 bases, with 8 bases between. This CDR3 contains 13 residues. Germline CDR1 is LGHDT and CDR2 is YNNKEL (reference sequence). CDR3 residues: CASSQVPRETQYF. In DNA form, the CDR3 reads TGTGCCAGCAGCCAAGTCCCCCGGGAGACCCAGTACTTC.

The chain is built from TRBV28 and TRBJ2-2, with D possibly TRBD1 on 5 matching bases. V lost 2 bases and J lost 7, with 11 bases in between. Germline CDR1 is MDHEN and CDR2 is SYDVKM. The CDR3 covers 14 residues. The CDR3 loop is CASSLRQGNGELFF. CDR3 DNA: TGTGCCAGCAGTTTAAGGCAGGGAAACGGGGAGCTGTTTTTT. Full variable domain (remainder filled in from reference TRBV28 and TRBJ2-2): DVKVTQSSRYLVKRTGEKVFLECVQDMDHENMFWYRQDPGLGLRLIYFSYDVKMKEKGDIPEGYSVSREKKERFSLILESASTNQTSMYLCASSLRQGNGELFFGEGSRLTVL.

The chain recombines TRBV28 with TRBJ1-1; a possible D gene is TRBD1 (5 bases). This CDR3 spans 11 amino acids. In germline, CDR1 is MDHEN, CDR2 SYDVKM. Trimming took off 1 base at V and 10 bases at J, with 7 bases between the two ends. The DNA for the CDR3 is TGTGCCAGCAGTTTATCGCAGGGAGCTTTCTTT. It translates to CASSLSQGAFF.

The chain links TRBV2 to TRBJ2-1; 8 nucleotides align to TRBD2. The CDR3 loop spans 14 amino acids. V lost 3 bases and J lost 6; bases outside the gene matches: 4. In germline, CDR1 is SNHLY, CDR2 FYNNEI. CDR3 in amino acids: CASSDQRGTNEQFF. CDR3 DNA sequence: TGTGCCAGCAGTGACCAGCGGGGGACCAATGAGCAGTTCTTC.

V usage is TRBV9 and J usage is TRBJ2-3, with a tentative D call TRBD1 (5 bases). Looked up from germline, CDR1 is SGDLS and CDR2 is YYNGEE. The length of the CDR3 is 15 residues. V was shortened by 3 bases and J by 1 base, with 12 bases between the two germline ends. CDR3 protein: CASSADQGRTDTQYF. The CDR3 bases are TGTGCCAGCAGCGCCGACCAGGGTCGCACAGATACGCAGTATTTT.

This chain uses TRBV7-2 with TRBJ2-1; a possible D gene is TRBD1 (6 bases). The length of the CDR3 is 15 residues. Trimming stripped 7 bases from V and 5 bases from J, with 18 bases between. Germline V gene data show CDR1 as SGHTA and CDR2 as FQGNSA. The CDR3 DNA sequence: TGTGCCAGCACTCGAGAGGGGGAGAGGGACAATGAGCAGTTCTTC. It codes for CASTREGERDNEQFF.

The chain joins TRBV11-3 to TRBJ2-1, with 7 bases fitting TRBD2. Germline loops: CDR1 SGHNT, CDR2 YENEEA. The CDR3 spans 17 residues. V trimming: 4 bases; J trimming: 3 bases; junction bases outside the gene matches: 12. CDR3: CASSSRAGEGLYNEQFF. CDR3 sequence (DNA): TGTGCCAGCAGCTCCAGAGCTGGGGAGGGCCTCTACAATGAGCAGTTCTTC.